This T cell receptor (beta chain) was recorded in a study of monozygotic twins with inflammatory bowel disease. From the 5' RACE reads, TCRdb lists one entry per CDR3 protein and no DNA. Its table lists 300,000 to 400,000 distinct CDR3 sequences. For this clonotype: The target antigen is unknown.

Findings and limits, study-wide: Healthy co-twins, by inverse Simpson, had higher TCRbeta diversity than their siblings with IBD.

The CDR3 spans 13 residues. Germline V lookup: CDR1 MNHEY, CDR2 SVGEGT. The sequence derives from a human donor with ulcerative colitis or Crohn's disease, or a healthy co-twin of an affected twin (not recorded which). The chain uses TRBV6-2 or TRBV6-3 and TRBJ1-5. Input material: blood. Here the CDR3 reads CASSYTGNQPQHF.